These 7 T cell receptor beta chains were sequenced from one sample in a study of cytomegalovirus exposure and HLA in healthy donors. PCR primers comprised 60 Vbeta and 13 Jbeta primers. Sequenced by immunoSEQ multiplex PCR; TCRdb stores in-frame clones only, minus some. In the table there are 200,000 to 250,000 clones, roughly 79% of which are singletons. Sample: PBMCs. These receptors originate from a man younger than 35 in good health and CMV-seronegative.

The rearrangement joins TRBV2 to TRBJ2-7; maybe TRBD1 (5 bases). CDR1 SNHLY and CDR2 FYNNEI come from the germline V gene. Deletions cut 3 bases from V and 2 bases from J, with 11 bases between. The CDR3 has 14 residues. CDR3 sequence reads: CASSDRQGPYEQYF. DNA of the CDR3: TGTGCCAGCAGTGACCGGCAGGGCCCCTACGAGCAGTACTTC. The full variable domain, rest sourced from reference TRBV2 and TRBJ2-7, is EPEVTQTPSHQVTQMGQEVILRCVPISNHLYFYWYRQILGQKVEFLVSFYNNEISEKSEIFDDQFSVERPDGSNFTLKIRSTKLEDSAMYFCASSDRQGPYEQYFGPGTRLTVT.

The chain links TRBV11-1 to TRBJ1-3; D is ambiguous. Trimming left V 5 bases short and J 6 bases short, with 14 bases between. The CDR3 covers 14 residues. Per the germline V gene, CDR1 is SGHAT and CDR2 is FQDESV (reference sequence). The DNA of the CDR3 is TGTGCCAGCAGCCCCACCGATGGAGCAAACACCATATATTTT. Its translation: CASSPTDGANTIYF.

The chain recombines TRBV6-1 with TRBJ2-5; D is uncertain. The J call may be mistaken, given a closer DNA end match to TRBJ2-7. The CDR3 has 11 residues. The germline V gene has CDR1 MNHNS and CDR2 SASEGT. CDR3 bases: TGTGCCACCCTACAGATCTACGAGCAGTACTTC. This encodes CATLQIYEQYF.

J is TRBJ2-1 and V is TRBV19; no definite D call. The length of the CDR3 is 14 residues. Germline V lookup: CDR1 LNHDA, CDR2 SQIVND (reference sequence). The V and J ends lost 5 bases and 9 bases respectively, with 17 bases between them. In DNA, the CDR3 is TGTGCCAGTAGTCAAACAGCCCGGTTTGGTGAGCAGTTCTTC. Amino acid sequence: CASSQTARFGEQFF.

V usage is TRBV6-1 and J usage is TRBJ2-5; 7 positions match TRBD2. This CDR3 is 12 amino acids long. Germline V lookup: CDR1 MNHNS, CDR2 SASEGT. V trimming: 4 bases; J trimming: 4 bases; junction bases outside the gene matches: 0. CDR3 DNA sequence: TGTGCCAGCAGTGCTAGCGGAGAGACCCAGTACTTC. Protein product: CASSASGETQYF.

The V and J genes are TRBV15 and TRBJ1-1; D unclear. Trimming took off 1 base at V and 0 bases at J, with 9 bases between the two ends. This CDR3 spans 15 amino acids. CDR1 is LNHNV, CDR2 YYDKDF, per germline (reference sequence). CDR3 region: CATSRGSFLNTEAFF. CDR3 bases: TGTGCCACCAGCAGAGGAAGCTTCCTGAACACTGAAGCTTTCTTT. Full variable domain (rest looked up from reference TRBV15 and TRBJ1-1): DAMVIQNPRYQVTQFGKPVTLSCSQTLNHNVMYWYQQKSSQAPKLLFHYYDKDFNNEADTPDNFQSRRPNTSFCFLDIRSPGLGDTAMYLCATSRGSFLNTEAFFGQGTRLTVV.

V and J are TRBV6-1 and TRBJ2-7, with a possible D match to TRBD1 (6 bases). Germline V gives CDR1 MNHNS, CDR2 SASEGT. Trimming shortened V by 8 bases and J by 4 bases, and 12 bases separated the two germline ends. The CDR3 extends over 12 amino acids. CDR3 DNA: TGTGCCAGCCGAGAGGGGGTGTACGAGCAGTACTTC. Protein: CASREGVYEQYF.